Presented here are 18 T cell receptor beta chains from one specimen sequenced in a study of cytomegalovirus exposure and HLA in healthy donors. The primer mix had 60 Vbeta and 13 Jbeta primers. Clones were read by immunoSEQ multiplex PCR, and TCRdb kept only the in-frame ones, dropping some. The data contain about 170,000 clones, roughly 79% of them singletons. Sequencing was carried out using PBMCs. The receptors stem from a woman aged 25 to 39 in good health and CMV-seropositive.

This chain links TRBV9 with TRBJ1-6, with D unclear. This CDR3 contains 16 residues. Trimming left V 3 bases short and J 3 bases short, with 13 bases between. Germline CDR1 SGDLS, CDR2 YYNGEE. The CDR3 DNA is TGTGCCAGCAGCGCCCGAGGGAGAGACTATAATTCACCCCTCCACTTT. The encoded protein is CASSARGRDYNSPLHF. The variable domain in full, with the rest retrieved from reference TRBV9 and TRBJ1-6, is DSGVTQTPKHLITATGQRVTLRCSPRSGDLSVYWYQQSLDQGLQFLIQYYNGEERAKGNILERFSAQQFPDLHSELNLSSLELGDSALYFCASSARGRDYNSPLHFGNGTRLTVT.

The chain is built from TRBV6-4 and TRBJ1-4; 10 bases line up with TRBD1. CDR1 and CDR2 from the germline V gene are MRHNA and SNTAGT. V was pared by 4 bases and J by 7 bases, with 12 bases of the junction left unmatched. This CDR3 has 17 residues. The CDR3 nucleotides read TGTGCCAGCAGTGGGGGTGACAGGGGGCGGAGTGGTGAAAAACTGTTTTTT. It encodes CASSGGDRGRSGEKLFF.

J is TRBJ2-5 and V is TRBV5-6, with D perhaps TRBD1 (6 bases). The ends were cut back, 4 bases at V and 0 bases at J, with 16 bases in the middle. Per the germline V gene, CDR1 is SGHDT and CDR2 is YYEEEE. The CDR3 sequence is 16 residues long. The CDR3 DNA reads as TGTGCCAGCAGCGCCATGGGGGCGCAGTACCAAGAGACCCAGTACTTC. Protein product: CASSAMGAQYQETQYF.

V usage is TRBV7-9 and J usage is TRBJ1-2, with 9 bases matching TRBD1. CDR1 is SEHNR, CDR2 FQNEAQ, per germline (reference sequence). This CDR3 contains 14 residues. V dropped 5 bases and J dropped 6; count of bases not matched to a gene: 7. CDR3 coding DNA: TGTGCCAGCAGCACGGTAACAGGGGGCGATGGCTACACCTTC. Translation gives CASSTVTGGDGYTF.

This rearrangement joins TRBV7-9 to TRBJ2-7; 10 positions agree with TRBD1. The germline gives CDR1 SEHNR, CDR2 FQNEAQ (reference sequence). This CDR3 is 13 amino acids long. V was clipped by 6 bases and J by 5 bases; unmatched bases: 4. The CDR3 DNA follows: TGTGCCAGCAGGGGACAGGGGTACGACGAGCAGTACTTC. Encoded protein: CASRGQGYDEQYF.

V usage is TRBV7-9 and J usage is TRBJ2-7; 8 positions match TRBD2. Germline lookup yields CDR1 SEHNR and CDR2 FQNEAQ (reference sequence). The V gene end was trimmed by 5 bases and the J gene end by 9 bases; junction bases not matched to a gene: 15. The CDR3 has 15 amino acids. The CDR3 region has the DNA TGTGCCAGCAGCCCCCCCACTAGCGGCCTAAAAGGGCAGTACTTC. This encodes CASSPPTSGLKGQYF.

This clone was detected only a few times. The J gene is TRBJ2-5, the V gene TRBV7-2, with D hard to call. Germline-derived CDR1 and CDR2 are SGHTA and FQGNSA. CDR3 size: 12 residues. V was trimmed by 2 bases and J by 3 bases, leaving 4 bases between them. The CDR3 DNA is TGTGCCAGCAGCTTATCCAAAGAGACCCAGTACTTC. This encodes CASSLSKETQYF.

This clone was recorded only once. The J gene is TRBJ2-3, the V gene TRBV2, with D perhaps TRBD1 (5 bases). The length of the CDR3 is 14 residues. Trimming shortened V by 4 bases and J by 6 bases, and 14 bases separated the two germline ends. Germline V gene lookup returns CDR1 SNHLY and CDR2 FYNNEI. For the CDR3, the DNA is TGTGCCAGCAGTGGCGGCAGGGAATTGGATACGCAGTATTTT. Translating it yields CASSGGRELDTQYF.

V gene TRBV15 combines with J gene TRBJ1-5, with TRBD1 as a possible D gene (5 bases). V dropped 1 base and J dropped 7 bases, with 14 bases sitting between them. Per germline, CDR1 LNHNV and CDR2 YYDKDF (reference sequence). The CDR3 consists of 15 residues. CDR3 coding DNA: TGTGCCACCAGCAGAGCTCACGGGGAGGGGCAGCCCCAGCATTTT. Amino acid sequence: CATSRAHGEGQPQHF.

The gene calls are TRBV27 and TRBJ1-4; weak D call: TRBD1 (5 bases). Between the trimmed V and J ends, which lost 6 bases and 3 bases, there was a span of 14 bases. The CDR3 has 15 residues. CDR1 is MNHEY and CDR2 is SMNVEV in the germline V gene (reference sequence). CDR3 in amino acids: CASRRLGGANEKLFF. As DNA, the CDR3 is TGTGCCAGCAGACGCCTCGGAGGGGCTAATGAAAAACTGTTTTTT.

The CDR3 here is CASRPDRVGYTF. The CDR3 bases are TGTGCCAGCAGGCCTGACAGGGTTGGCTACACCTTC. V and J are TRBV2 and TRBJ1-2, with 7 bases identical to TRBD1. This CDR3 has 12 amino acids. With V trimmed by 6 bases and J by 7 bases, 5 bases remained unmatched. From germline, CDR1 is SNHLY and CDR2 FYNNEI.

On this clone: This specimen includes other DNA sequences encoding the same CDR3. The gene calls are TRBV4-3 and TRBJ2-7; TRBD1 might be the D (7 bases). The CDR3 runs 19 residues. Per the germline V gene, CDR1 is LGHNA and CDR2 is YSLEER. With 0 bases removed from V and 5 bases from J, the gap between germline ends came to 26 bases. CDR3 sequence (DNA): TGCGCCAGCAGCCAAGATGCGTCCCGGGCAGGGGGGAAACGAAACGAGCAGTACTTC. As protein: CASSQDASRAGGKRNEQYF.

The chain recombines TRBV14 with TRBJ2-1, with D hard to call. This CDR3 region has 14 residues. Germline V gene sequence: CDR1 SGHDN, CDR2 FVKESK. With 0 bases removed from V and 9 bases from J, the gap between germline ends came to 12 bases. The CDR3 region is CASSQDYRRLEQFF. In DNA form, the CDR3 reads TGTGCCAGCAGCCAAGATTATAGGCGACTTGAGCAGTTCTTC. The variable domain in full, completed from reference TRBV14 and TRBJ2-1, reads EAGVTQFPSHSVIEKGQTVTLRCDPISGHDNLYWYRRVMGKEIKFLLHFVKESKQDESGMPNNRFLAERTGGTYSTLKVQPAELEDSGVYFCASSQDYRRLEQFFGPGTRLTVL.

The rearrangement uses TRBV2 and TRBJ2-1, with 12 bases lining up with TRBD1. The germline CDR1 and CDR2 sequences are SNHLY and FYNNEI. The V and J ends lost 6 bases and 8 bases, in that order; junction bases with no gene match: 5. The CDR3 spans 14 residues. The CDR3 DNA reads TGTGCCAGCAGGGGGGGGACAGGGGGCGATGAGCAGTTCTTC. Protein sequence: CASRGGTGGDEQFF.

This chain joins TRBV5-1 and TRBJ1-1; D gene unclear. CDR3 length equals 13 residues. V lost 2 bases, J lost 0 bases, and 5 bases lay in between. Germline V gene data show CDR1 as SGHRS and CDR2 as YFSETQ. DNA for the CDR3: TGCGCCAGCAGCTTAGGAGTGAACACTGAAGCTTTCTTT. Amino acid sequence: CASSLGVNTEAFF.

This sequence joins TRBV5-4 and TRBJ1-2, with a tentative D call TRBD1 (6 bases). Trimming cost V 4 bases and J 4 bases, with 11 bases left between them. Germline V lookup: CDR1 SGHNT, CDR2 YYREEE (reference sequence). The CDR3 loop spans 13 amino acids. The CDR3 reads CASSDGTSYGYTF. The CDR3 nucleotides are TGTGCCAGCAGCGACGGGACAAGCTATGGCTACACCTTC.

V usage is TRBV5-1 and J usage is TRBJ1-2, with TRBD1 identical over 8 bases. Germline CDR1 SGHRS, CDR2 YFSETQ. The trim removed 0 bases at V and 7 bases at J, leaving 5 bases unmatched. The CDR3 contains 14 residues. CDR3 nucleotides: TGCGCCAGCAGCTTGGAGAGGACAGGGTTTGGCTACACCTTC. Encoded protein: CASSLERTGFGYTF.

The chain has TRBV5-1 and TRBJ2-2, with a possible D match to TRBD2 (6 bases). Trimming shortened V by 4 bases and J by 9 bases, and 13 bases separated the two germline ends. The CDR3 spans 13 residues. CDR1 SGHRS and CDR2 YFSETQ come from the germline V gene. The DNA of the CDR3 is TGCGCCAGCAGCCGATCCGGGGGTTGGGAGCTGTTTTTT. Translating it yields CASSRSGGWELFF.